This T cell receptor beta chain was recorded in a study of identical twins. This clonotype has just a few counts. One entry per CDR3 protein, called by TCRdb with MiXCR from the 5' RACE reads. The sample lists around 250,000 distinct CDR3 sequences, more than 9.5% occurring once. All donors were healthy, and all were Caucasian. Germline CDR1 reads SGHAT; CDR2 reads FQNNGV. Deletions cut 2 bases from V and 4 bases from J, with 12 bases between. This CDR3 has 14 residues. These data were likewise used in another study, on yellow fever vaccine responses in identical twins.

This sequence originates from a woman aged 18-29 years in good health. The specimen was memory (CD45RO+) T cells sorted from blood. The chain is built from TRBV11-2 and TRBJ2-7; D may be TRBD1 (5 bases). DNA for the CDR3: TGTGCCAGCAGCTTACGTCAGGGTGGATACGAGCAGTACTTC. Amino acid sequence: CASSLRQGGYEQYF.